This T cell receptor beta chain was observed in a study of somatic mutations in cytotoxic T cells in rheumatoid arthritis (dated 2017 in TCRdb). General notes on the study: Sorted V beta1+ cells also underwent TCRB sequencing, and some V beta antibody-stained T-cell populations were flow-sorted at nearly 100% purity on a FACSAria II or Sony SH800. In newly diagnosed rheumatoid arthritis without treatment, the study examined if expanded CD8+ T-cell clones harbor somatic mutations, relying on TCRB deep sequencing to characterize clonality. A total of 55 to 75 rheumatoid arthritis patients and about 20 healthy controls underwent TCRB deep sequencing. Median age was essentially the same in the patient group and the control group.

Healthy controls were roughly 20 blood donors whose buffy coats were used, with a median age of around 50 years (range roughly 20-75) and around 53% female. On an AutoMACS, CD4+ and CD8+ cells were isolated via positive magnetic bead selection, and their purity was verified by flow cytometry. Isolation of peripheral blood mononuclear cells was done through Ficoll-Paque PLUS density gradient separation. DNA was extracted from CD4-enriched, CD8-enriched or PBMC samples with Nucleospin Tissue or Tissue XS kits and quantified with a Qubit 2.0 fluorometer. The paper as a whole reports these results and caveats: Viral specificity could not be ruled out by absence from virus-specific databases, and the antigen targets of the expanded CD8+ clones remained unknown. Healthy controls showed no age-related increase in CD8+ clonality, whereas patients did (Spearman r ≈ 0.5). In about an eighth of the 65 patients the largest CD8+ clone exceeded 20% of CD8+ cells, and several identical CD8+ TCRB sequences were shared between blood and synovial fluid. CD8+ T-cell clonality in rheumatoid arthritis patients was not significantly different from that in age-matched healthy controls. The finding that TRBV07 was slightly underrepresented in patients was left unadjusted for multiple comparisons.

Remarks on this clone: Its antigen has not been determined. The input lacks base qualities; no much larger clone sits a single base away.

TCRB CDR3 sequencing used the immunoSEQ assay on genomic DNA. Under the source paper's analysis protocol: The analyses included only productive TCRB rearrangements. Clonality was calculated as a Shannon entropy-based productive clonality index, and a clone was defined by a unique TCRB CDR3 sequence. Repertoire overlap between two samples was calculated from the template counts of each clone relative to total templates per sample. A correlation with a Spearman r of about 0.58 was found between V-gene usage by flow cytometry and V-gene usage by TCRB sequencing. The immuneACCESS repertoire file appears here via TCRdb, limited to in-frame rearrangements. These files lack a portion of the clones; in checked studies, under half of the deficit traces to unresolved V genes, and the cause of the others is not known. V and J calls plus clone size are reproduced from that table; the DNA served to infer D and trimming. This sample lists about 33,000 clones; approximately 80% were detected once. In total, the top ten clones hold roughly 3.4% of the sample.

There are 16 amino acids in the CDR3, from cysteine to phenylalanine inclusive. Only the CDR3 DNA is retained, 48 bases long and in frame from the first base. Trimming costs V 3 bases and J 0 bases, and their ends lie 12 bases apart. CDR1 and CDR2 were assigned from the germline V gene as SGHTA and FQGNSA. The sequencing input was CD8+ T cells sorted from blood. The source of this sequence is a man aged 40-49 years in good health. The chain is encoded by TRBV7-2 joined to TRBJ1-5, with TRBD1 tentatively as D gene (5 bases match). The DNA sequence is TGTGCCAGCAGCTTCAGCAGGGCTCATAGCAATCAGCCCCAGCATTTT. It encodes CASSFSRAHSNQPQHF.